The 27 T cell receptor beta chains below were found in one sample sequenced in a study of blood T cell repertoires in COVID-19. TCRdb's table, derived via immunoSEQ multiplex PCR, lists solely in-frame clones and lacks some. The repertoire holds some 150,000 clones, with 86% as singletons. Sequencing used peripheral blood. Receptor source: a woman between 55 and 75 years old with acute or convalescent COVID-19.

The DNA for the CDR3 is TGTGCCAGCAGTTTCGGGGGTAACGAGCAGTACTTC. It yields the protein CASSFGGNEQYF. The chain joins TRBV12-3 or TRBV12-4 to TRBJ2-7; D is perhaps TRBD2 (6 bases). CDR3 length: 12 residues. V gave up 3 bases and J gave up 5 bases, with 8 bases separating them.

CDR3 sequence (DNA): TGTGCCAGCAGCCACCAGGGTGGCAATGAGCAGTTCTTC. Its protein is CASSHQGGNEQFF. This chain connects TRBV3-1 (or the pseudogene TRBV3-2) to TRBJ2-1; maybe TRBD1 (5 bases). The CDR3 totals 13 residues. V was shortened by 3 bases and J by 6 bases, with 9 bases between the two germline ends. Germline V gene data show CDR1 as LGHDT and CDR2 as YNNKEL (reference sequence).

The chain is built from TRBV11-2 and TRBJ2-2; perhaps TRBD2 as D (6 bases). The CDR3 loop spans 14 amino acids. Germline CDR1 and CDR2: SGHAT and FQNNGV. V was cut by 3 bases and J by 4 bases, with 9 bases left in between. The CDR3 protein is CASSFRGSTGELFF. The CDR3, as DNA: TGTGCCAGCAGCTTCCGGGGGAGCACCGGGGAGCTGTTTTTT.

The chain uses TRBV30 and TRBJ1-4; the match to TRBD1 covers 10 bases. This CDR3 contains 13 residues. V trimming: 3 bases; J trimming: 6 bases; junction bases outside the gene matches: 1. Germline V gives CDR1 GTSNPN, CDR2 SVGIG (reference sequence). The CDR3 DNA is TGTGCCTGGAGCGGGACAGGGGATGAAAAACTGTTTTTT. This translates into CAWSGTGDEKLFF.

The rearrangement links TRBV19 to TRBJ2-3, with TRBD2 as a possible D gene (6 bases). Germline V gene sequence: CDR1 LNHDA, CDR2 SQIVND (reference sequence). CDR3 length equals 16 residues. V was cut by 3 bases and J by 2 bases, with 15 bases left in between. The CDR3 here is CASSIKGLLPTDTQYF. The CDR3 DNA reads as TGTGCCAGTAGTATTAAGGGACTTCTGCCCACAGATACGCAGTATTTT.

V and J are TRBV11-3 and TRBJ2-2; tentative D call: TRBD2 (6 bases). The CDR3 runs 14 residues. Germline CDR1 and CDR2: SGHNT and YENEEA. V was cut by 6 bases and J by 3 bases, with 11 bases left in between. In nucleotides, the CDR3 is TGTGCCAGCAGGACTAGTCTGGACACCGGGGAGCTGTTTTTT. It translates to CASRTSLDTGELFF.

V is TRBV3-1 (or the pseudogene TRBV3-2) and J is TRBJ2-7, with 9 bases fitting TRBD2. The CDR3 contains 16 residues. Germline V gene sequence: CDR1 LGHDT, CDR2 YNNKEL (reference sequence). Trimming removed 3 bases from V and 3 bases from J; junction bases left unmatched: 9. The CDR3 nucleotides are TGTGCCAGCAGCCAGAGGGGCGGGGGGGCCAGCTACGAGCAGTACTTC. Translation: CASSQRGGGASYEQYF.

Only a few counts were recorded for this clone. This chain links TRBV9 with TRBJ1-2; 9 bases match TRBD1. The CDR3 is 14 residues long. CDR1 is SGDLS and CDR2 is YYNGEE in the germline V gene. V was pared by 3 bases and J by 4 bases, with 4 bases of the junction left unmatched. CDR3 region: CASSATDRGYGYTF. The CDR3 nucleotides are TGTGCCAGCAGCGCAACGGACAGGGGCTATGGCTACACCTTC.

The V gene is TRBV7-9, the J gene TRBJ2-7; D might be TRBD1 (5 bases). V was shortened by 5 bases and J by 2 bases, with 13 bases between the two germline ends. Germline CDR1 is SEHNR and CDR2 is FQNEAQ (reference sequence). The CDR3 runs 14 residues. The DNA of the CDR3 is TGTGCCAGCAGCCCCGACAGAATAACCTACGAGCAGTACTTC. As protein: CASSPDRITYEQYF.

The rearrangement links TRBV7-6 to TRBJ2-3, with D possibly matching TRBD1 (7 bases). The CDR3 spans 22 residues. Germline CDR1 SGHVS, CDR2 FNYEAQ. V lost 4 bases, J lost 0 bases, and 32 bases lay in between. CDR3 loop: CASSSVLRPPHTGDSSTDTQYF. In DNA, the CDR3 is TGTGCCAGCAGCTCCGTGTTACGCCCCCCCCACACAGGGGACTCTAGCACAGATACGCAGTATTTT.

The chain uses TRBV6-5 and TRBJ1-1, with 7 bases matching TRBD1. CDR3 length equals 13 residues. Trimming took 4 bases from V and 1 from J; bases not matched to a gene: 0. Germline V gene lookup returns CDR1 MNHEY and CDR2 SVGAGI. CDR3 coding DNA: TGTGCCAGCAGTTCAGGGGGGAACACTGAAGCTTTCTTT. This codes for CASSSGGNTEAFF.

J is TRBJ1-3 and V is TRBV5-6; D is uncertain. The CDR3 extends over 13 amino acids. Trimming left V 4 bases short and J 7 bases short, with 12 bases between. CDR1 SGHDT and CDR2 YYEEEE come from the germline V gene. CDR3 sequence: CASSQIGGNTIYF. CDR3 in DNA: TGTGCCAGCAGCCAGATCGGCGGGAACACCATATATTTT.

The table lists this clone with a few counts. V is TRBV7-9 and J is TRBJ1-5; 9 bases are a match to TRBD1. Germline values: CDR1 SEHNR, CDR2 FQNEAQ (reference sequence). This CDR3 comprises 19 residues. The junction had 15 bases not matched to a gene; V was cut back by 5 bases and J by 1 base. CDR3 sequence (DNA): TGTGCCAGCAGCCATTTCCTCGACAGGGGGTCGTTCAGCAATCAGCCCCAGCATTTT. The encoded protein is CASSHFLDRGSFSNQPQHF.

This clone was seen a single time. The chain employs TRBV28 and TRBJ1-3; D is uncertain. The CDR3 totals 14 residues. Per the germline V gene, CDR1 is MDHEN and CDR2 is SYDVKM. V lost 2 bases, J lost 8 bases, and 13 bases lay in between. The CDR3: CASSLPAVGDTIYF. Here the CDR3 DNA reads TGTGCCAGCAGTTTACCGGCCGTCGGGGACACCATATATTTT.

This chain joins TRBV18 and TRBJ2-2; D is ambiguous. Trimming removed 3 bases at V and 0 bases at J, with 14 bases between. CDR1 is KGHSH and CDR2 is LQKENI in the germline V gene. This CDR3 is 17 amino acids long. CDR3 sequence: CASSPRTSNTNTGELFF. CDR3 DNA: TGTGCCAGCTCACCTCGAACCTCGAACACGAACACCGGGGAGCTGTTTTTT. The full variable domain, its missing parts supplied by reference TRBV18 and TRBJ2-2, is NAGVMQNPRHLVRRRGQEARLRCSPMKGHSHVYWYRQLPEEGLKFMVYLQKENIIDESGMPKERFSAEFPKEGPSILRIQQVVRGDSAAYFCASSPRTSNTNTGELFFGEGSRLTVL.

V is TRBV5-4 and J is TRBJ2-3, with D perhaps matching TRBD1 (5 bases). Germline CDR1 is SGHNT and CDR2 is YYREEE (reference sequence). Trimming shortened V by 6 bases and J by 1 base, and 15 bases separated the two germline ends. The CDR3 extends over 15 amino acids. The CDR3 nucleotides are TGTGCCAGCAACCAGGGTCAGGGCCGCACAGATACGCAGTATTTT. This codes for CASNQGQGRTDTQYF.

The chain combines TRBV25-1 with TRBJ1-1, with 8 bases matching TRBD1. Germline V CDR1 and CDR2: MGHDK, SYGVNS. The CDR3 runs 13 residues. With 4 bases clipped from V and 11 bases from J, the junction kept 9 bases outside the gene matches. The CDR3 bases are TGTGCCAGCAGTGCACAGGGGGGGGTGAGGGCTTTCTTT. This encodes CASSAQGGVRAFF.

The chain uses TRBV5-1 and TRBJ2-5, with 7 bases matching TRBD1. V was clipped by 7 bases and J by 5 bases; unmatched bases: 11. Germline V lookup: CDR1 SGHRS, CDR2 YFSETQ. The CDR3 totals 14 residues. The CDR3 is CASYLDRSGETQYF. In nucleotides, the CDR3 is TGCGCCAGCTACCTGGACAGGTCAGGCGAGACCCAGTACTTC.

This rearrangement joins TRBV19 to TRBJ2-4; a weak D match, TRBD2 (6 bases). With 1 base removed from V and 0 bases from J, the gap between germline ends came to 13 bases. The CDR3 has 17 amino acids. CDR1 LNHDA and CDR2 SQIVND come from the germline V gene (reference sequence). CDR3 loop: CASSIGWRGRAKNIQYF. CDR3 DNA: TGTGCCAGTAGTATAGGTTGGCGGGGTAGAGCCAAAAACATTCAGTACTTC.

The rearrangement uses TRBV24-1 and TRBJ1-3; D gene uncertain. CDR3 size: 14 residues. The germline V gene encodes CDR1 KGHDR and CDR2 SFDVKD. The V gene lost 9 bases and the J gene lost 0 bases, with 11 bases spanning the gap. This CDR3 is CATRSGISGNTIYF. The CDR3 nucleotides read TGTGCCACCCGGTCGGGGATCTCTGGAAACACCATATATTTT.

The chain employs TRBV27 and TRBJ2-5, with TRBD2 as a possible D gene (5 bases). The V gene lost 2 bases and the J gene lost 5 bases, with 9 bases spanning the gap. The germline CDR1 and CDR2 sequences are MNHEY and SMNVEV (reference sequence). The CDR3 has 13 residues. The CDR3 protein is CASSLIAKETQYF. For the CDR3, the DNA is TGTGCCAGCAGTTTAATAGCGAAGGAGACCCAGTACTTC.

This rearrangement joins TRBV30 to TRBJ1-5, with TRBD1 as a possible D gene (5 bases). Trimming stripped 5 bases from V and 7 bases from J, with 24 bases between. CDR1 and CDR2 (germline): GTSNPN, SVGIG (reference sequence). The CDR3 has 16 residues. Here the CDR3 DNA reads TGTGCCTGGGGTAACCGCAGGGCAGGGAATGGCCAGCCCCAGCATTTT. Translation: CAWGNRRAGNGQPQHF.

The chain links TRBV7-2 to TRBJ2-3, with TRBD2 matching over 11 bases. There are 16 residues in the CDR3. V gave up 5 bases and J gave up 6 bases; unmatched junction bases: 10. Germline loops: CDR1 SGHTA, CDR2 FQGNSA. DNA for the CDR3: TGTGCCAGCAGCCCTAGATCATTAGCGGGAGGGGATACGCAGTATTTT. Translation gives CASSPRSLAGGDTQYF.

The CDR3 DNA follows: TGCGCCAGCAGCTTGGTACGGGAGCGGGAGTCCTACGAGCAGTACTTC. This encodes CASSLVRERESYEQYF. The V and J genes are TRBV5-1 and TRBJ2-7; 8 nucleotides align to TRBD2. The V segment lost 0 bases and the J segment 1 base; nucleotides outside the gene matches: 6. Per germline, CDR1 SGHRS and CDR2 YFSETQ. The CDR3 spans 16 residues.

The chain uses TRBV27 and TRBJ2-5, with D tentatively TRBD1 (7 bases). There are 16 residues in the CDR3. Trimming removed 7 bases from V and 2 bases from J, with 20 bases in between. Germline V gene lookup returns CDR1 MNHEY and CDR2 SMNVEV (reference sequence). CDR3 bases: TGTGCCAGCAAAGGAGGGGGCAGGGACTTACAAGAGACCCAGTACTTC. It encodes CASKGGGRDLQETQYF.

The chain couples TRBV11-2 to TRBJ1-1; 8 nucleotides agree with TRBD1. The CDR3 covers 14 residues. Germline V gene sequence: CDR1 SGHAT, CDR2 FQNNGV. J gave up 3 bases and V 5 bases, and 5 bases lay outside the gene matches. The CDR3 is CASSPTGVDTEAFF. Written as DNA, the CDR3 is TGTGCCAGCAGCCCGACAGGGGTGGACACTGAAGCTTTCTTT.

The CDR3 bases are TGTGCCTGGGACGAGCGCGAGACCCAGTACTTC. Its protein product is CAWDERETQYF. The J gene is TRBJ2-5, the V gene TRBV30; D is unclear. Trimming left V 5 bases short and J 5 bases short, with 9 bases between. The germline gives CDR1 GTSNPN, CDR2 SVGIG (reference sequence). The CDR3 has 11 residues. The complete variable domain, with remaining parts taken from reference TRBV30 and TRBJ2-5, reads SQTIHQWPATLVQPVGSPLSLECTVEGTSNPNLYWYRQAAGRGLQLLFYSVGIGQISSEVPQNLSASRPQDRQFILSSKKLLLSDSGFYLCAWDERETQYFGPGTRLLVL.